A single sample is the source of the 4 T cell receptor beta chains below, sequenced in a study of T cell responses to AZD1222 COVID-19 vaccine. Some clones are missing from TCRdb's copy, which holds only in-frame ones; the method was immunoSEQ multiplex PCR. In the table there are around 150,000 clones, roughly 85% of which are singletons. This material consisted of peripheral blood, taken 28 days after the second dose of the MenACWY control vaccine. These receptors were obtained from an adult who received the MenACWY meningococcal vaccine as a control.

This chain uses TRBV5-1 with TRBJ1-3; D is perhaps TRBD1 (5 bases). This CDR3 region has 15 residues. Germline V gene lookup returns CDR1 SGHRS and CDR2 YFSETQ. Trimming shortened V by 5 bases and J by 0 bases, and 12 bases separated the two germline ends. CDR3 loop: CASRRGLDSGNTIYF. The CDR3 nucleotides are TGCGCCAGCAGGCGGGGGTTGGACTCTGGAAACACCATATATTTT.

The table lists this clone with a few counts. This sequence joins TRBV4-3 and TRBJ2-7; possibly TRBD2 for D (6 bases). From germline, CDR1 is LGHNA and CDR2 YSLEER. The CDR3 runs to 17 residues. The V end lost 2 bases, the J end lost 1 base, and 18 bases lay between the germline ends. Written as DNA, the CDR3 is TGCGCCAGCAGCCAAAGAACGGGACTCATCCCATCCTACGAGCAGTACTTC. It translates to CASSQRTGLIPSYEQYF.

This clone has a count of ten or more. The chain couples TRBV12-5 to TRBJ1-4; TRBD1 matches at 7 bases. The V gene end was trimmed by 0 bases and the J gene end by 4 bases; junction bases not matched to a gene: 5. The V gene's germline CDR1 is LGHNT and CDR2 FRNRAP. CDR3 size: 16 residues. In nucleotides, the CDR3 is TGTGCTAGTGGTTTGGTATTGGCAGGGGGTAATGAAAAACTGTTTTTT. Amino acid sequence: CASGLVLAGGNEKLFF.

J is TRBJ2-2 and V is TRBV19; no definite D call. The V and J ends lost 6 bases and 6 bases respectively, with 8 bases between them. The CDR3 consists of 12 residues. Germline loops: CDR1 LNHDA, CDR2 SQIVND (reference sequence). The CDR3 DNA sequence: TGTGCCAGTAGGCGGATGTCCGGGGAGCTGTTTTTT. This gives the protein CASRRMSGELFF.